These T cell receptor beta chains were read from a single sample in a study of blood T cell repertoires in COVID-19. Data came from immunoSEQ multiplex PCR; TCRdb stores just in-frame clones and leaves some out. The data show about 42,000 clones, with 85% to 90% seen just once and around 8.1% held by the top ten. The sequencing input was peripheral blood. These receptors came from a man younger than 45 with active or convalescent COVID-19. Each CDR3 is given with its conserved first and last residue.

v_call	cdr3_aa
TRBV19	CASRGESSYNSPLHF
TRBV7-2	CASSFGTNTEAFF
TRBV4-1	CASSQDRTGGNTEAFF
TRBV19	CASSNADSNYGYTF
TRBV6-1	CASSEHGQGANTGELFF
TRBV28	CASSLDTSSYNSPLHF
TRBV12-5	CASRGVGETQYF
TRBV7-2	CASSLGDRGLHEQYF
TRBV5-8	CASSLDRRHSGNTIYF
TRBV18	CASSPTGGPEVTEAFF
TRBV29-1	CSVNRGPGTEAFF
TRBV5-1	CASSLAPGQGSPNYGYTF
TRBV5-6	CASSLVRERGTDTQYF
TRBV27	CASRGTVPSEKLFF
TRBV9	CASSVAGQRDQPQHF
TRBV10-1	CASSPVTTNEKLFF
TRBV9	CASSVEGGEGYGYTF
TRBV28	CASSLRDRMNTEAFF
TRBV6-1	CASSDSSGTYNEQFF
TRBV19	CASSPGTYSNQPQHF
TRBV20-1	CSASVTGTDTQYF
TRBV5-1	CASSPRGQGAPGELFF
TRBV27	CASSLSSGVAAGTQYF
TRBV7-9	CASSPRLAGEETQYF
TRBV19	CASRPTQGVMAEAFF
TRBV2	CASTRLASLPYNEQFF
TRBV28	CASSSQGQTGELFF
TRBV6-1	CASSERQGSSPLHF
TRBV6-5	CASSRGQGNQPQHF
TRBV5-5	CASSTRPQGGGNQPQHF
TRBV11-3	CASSLREGAGNTIYF
TRBV3-1/TRBV3-2	CASSTRRGTAGELFF
TRBV4-1	CASSQDRIGLAGANEQFF
TRBV27	CASSSPLGELFF
TRBV28	CASSLLADSGNTIYF
TRBV6-5	CASRDDRGNTEAFF
TRBV5-1	CASSVQPGANTGELFF
TRBV6-6	CASSPKIRDYTFTDTQYF
TRBV24-1	CATSDTFEASYNEQFF
TRBV2	CASNLNRGTDTQYF
TRBV7-6	CASSAEPGQGNYEQYF
TRBV5-1	CASSSGQGRDTQYF
TRBV3-1/TRBV3-2	CASTEGDEATQYF
TRBV6-5	CASSRGDRRYGYTF
TRBV5-1	CASSLETGSGNTIYF
TRBV3-1/TRBV3-2	CASSQGAGGPVETQYF